This note documents a single TCR beta chain sequence. The antigen remains unidentified. Germline V gene lookup returns CDR1 KGHDR and CDR2 SFDVKD. This CDR3 has 14 amino acids. V gave up 9 bases and J gave up 6 bases, with 17 bases separating them. The source of the sample is a study of response to subunit inactivated influenza vaccine. MiXCR was run by TCRdb on the RT-PCR reads, yielding one entry per CDR3 protein. The sample shows a few hundred thousand distinct CDR3 sequences, roughly 20% of them seen only once. The study's findings and limits: It was suggested by the authors that few new T cells are recruited by each seasonal influenza vaccination.

The chain uses TRBV24-1 and TRBJ2-1; D possibly corresponds to TRBD1 (6 bases). The TCR was taken from a man aged 50 to 69 who received an inactivated influenza vaccine. The sample here was PBMCs from blood, taken less than 22 months after vaccination. CDR3 DNA: TGTGCCACCGGTCGAGGGGGAAGGGGCAATGAGCAGTTCTTC. Amino acids: CATGRGGRGNEQFF.